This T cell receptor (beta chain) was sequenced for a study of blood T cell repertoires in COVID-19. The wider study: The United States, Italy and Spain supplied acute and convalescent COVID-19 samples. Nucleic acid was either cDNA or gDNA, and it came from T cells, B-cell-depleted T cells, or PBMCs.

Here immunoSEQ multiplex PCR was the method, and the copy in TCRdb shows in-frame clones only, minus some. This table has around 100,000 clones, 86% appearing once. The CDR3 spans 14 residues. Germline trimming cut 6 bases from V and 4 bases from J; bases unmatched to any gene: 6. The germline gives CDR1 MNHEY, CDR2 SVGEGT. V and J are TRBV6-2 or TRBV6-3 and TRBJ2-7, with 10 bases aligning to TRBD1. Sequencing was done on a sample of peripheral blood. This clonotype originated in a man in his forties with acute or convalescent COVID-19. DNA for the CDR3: TGTGCCAGCAGCGAGGACAGGGGGTTTTACGAGCAGTACTTC. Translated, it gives CASSEDRGFYEQYF.